The T cell receptor (beta chain) under discussion was sequenced for a study of technical replicates of blood from a few donors. Trimming stripped 4 bases from V and 4 bases from J, with 9 bases between. The germline gives CDR1 SGHNT, CDR2 YYREEE (reference sequence). The CDR3 has 13 residues. Using immunoSEQ multiplex PCR, the repertoire was profiled, and TCRdb retains in-frame clones only, with some absent. The profile shows tens of thousands of clones, 98% of them singletons. The sample consisted of T cells isolated from PBMCs. This receptor was identified in a human donor in good health. This rearrangement joins TRBV5-4 to TRBJ2-1; D possibly corresponds to TRBD1 (6 bases). CDR3 amino acids: CASSPGTYNEQFF. DNA of the CDR3: TGTGCCAGCAGCCCCGGGACATACAATGAGCAGTTCTTC.